These 30 T cell receptor beta chains share one sample of origin, sequenced in a study of vaccination and CD4 T cells after COVID-19. No antigen has been assigned to these receptors. Oncomine TCR Beta short-read sequencing was applied to DNA from cultured CD4+ T cells. TCRdb re-derived calls from the PCR reads in MiXCR, one entry per CDR3 protein. Of approximately 12,000 distinct CDR3 sequences in the sample, approximately 46% were seen once. The treatment: 10-day PBMC culture with coronavirus spike peptide pools or control peptides (ViraFEST assay). The source material was CD4+ T cells from blood, cultured in vitro. The receptors were sampled from a human donor who had recovered from COVID-19.

The J gene is TRBJ1-1, the V gene TRBV24-1; D gene uncertain. Germline CDR1 is KGHDR and CDR2 is SFDVKD. The ends were cut back, 5 bases at V and 0 bases at J, with 9 bases in the middle. The CDR3 covers 14 residues. CDR3 nucleotide sequence: TGTGCCACCAGTGCTGGAGGTATGAACACTGAAGCTTTCTTT. The encoded protein is CATSAGGMNTEAFF.

This chain joins TRBV30 and TRBJ1-1; 11 nucleotides match TRBD1. The length of the CDR3 is 15 residues. V lost 6 bases, J lost 6 bases, and 12 bases stayed unmatched. Germline loops: CDR1 GTSNPN, CDR2 SVGIG (reference sequence). Here the CDR3 reads CACLYPGQGDPEAFF. CDR3 coding DNA: TGTGCCTGCCTTTATCCGGGACAGGGGGATCCTGAAGCTTTCTTT.

The CDR3 DNA follows: TGTGCCAGCAGTGAAATTCCAGGGACCTACGAGCAGTACTTC. The encoded protein is CASSEIPGTYEQYF. This rearrangement joins TRBV2 to TRBJ2-7, with D possibly TRBD1 on 5 matching bases. The CDR3 consists of 14 residues. Trimming left V 2 bases short and J 2 bases short, with 10 bases between. The germline gives CDR1 SNHLY, CDR2 FYNNEI.

This clonotype was seen a single time. The chain employs TRBV6-5 and TRBJ2-7; 14 bases are a match to TRBD2. The CDR3 loop spans 16 amino acids. Germline V CDR1 and CDR2: MNHEY, SVGAGI. The J segment lost 3 bases and the V segment lost 4 bases, leaving 5 bases of the junction unmatched. CDR3: CASSFPTSGGDYEQYF. The CDR3 bases are TGTGCCAGCAGTTTCCCGACTAGCGGGGGGGACTACGAGCAGTACTTC.

This clonotype was seen only a few times. This chain links TRBV30 with TRBJ1-1; D ambiguous. V was trimmed by 5 bases and J by 4 bases, leaving 11 bases between them. CDR3 length: 12 amino acids. Germline loops: CDR1 GTSNPN, CDR2 SVGIG (reference sequence). The CDR3 sequence is CAWDRVGTEAFF. CDR3 DNA: TGTGCCTGGGATAGGGTGGGCACTGAAGCTTTCTTT.

The chain carries TRBV19 and TRBJ2-3; D is unclear. The CDR3 runs to 15 residues. Germline lookup yields CDR1 LNHDA and CDR2 SQIVND (reference sequence). Trimming cost V 1 base and J 2 bases, with 10 bases left between them. The CDR3 here is CASSIGQLTTDTQYF. The CDR3 nucleotides are TGTGCCAGTAGTATAGGTCAGCTTACCACAGATACGCAGTATTTT.

This clonotype appeared a few times. The chain combines TRBV5-1 with TRBJ2-3; maybe TRBD2 (6 bases). V lost 4 bases and J lost 5, with 17 bases in between. This CDR3 contains 15 residues. The germline gives CDR1 SGHRS, CDR2 YFSETQ. CDR3 sequence reads: CASSLEGLEGDTQYF. The CDR3 DNA follows: TGCGCCAGCAGCCTAGAGGGACTGGAGGGAGATACGCAGTATTTT.

This clonotype is termed medium-sized (0.01 to 0.1%). The gene calls are TRBV11-2 and TRBJ1-5; TRBD1 agrees at 7 bases. This CDR3 is 15 amino acids long. Germline V lookup: CDR1 SGHAT, CDR2 FQNNGV. V was pared by 1 base and J by 5 bases, with 5 bases of the junction left unmatched. The CDR3 nucleotides read TGTGCCAGCAGCTTAGGACAGGGTCGGTATCAGCCCCAGCATTTT. Translating gives CASSLGQGRYQPQHF.

The chain uses TRBV27 and TRBJ1-6; D might be TRBD1 (6 bases). Trimming took 0 bases from V and 9 from J, leaving 12 bases between them. This CDR3 contains 15 residues. CDR1 is MNHEY, CDR2 SMNVEV, per germline (reference sequence). The CDR3 DNA sequence: TGTGCCAGCAGTTTATCACAGGGCAGCATTTCACCCCTCCACTTT. Its translation: CASSLSQGSISPLHF.

This clonotype is labeled as medium-sized (0.01 to 0.1%). V is TRBV29-1 and J is TRBJ1-5; tentatively, D is TRBD1 (6 bases). The germline V and J ends were trimmed by 4 bases and 2 bases, with 12 bases remaining between them. There are 14 residues in the CDR3. CDR1 is SQVTM, CDR2 ANQGSEA, per germline. CDR3 residues: CSVGAGDGNQPQHF. The CDR3 DNA reads as TGCAGCGTTGGGGCAGGGGATGGCAATCAGCCCCAGCATTTT.

The CDR3: CASSHGQGAFLRTTEAFF. CDR3 sequence (DNA): TGCGCCAGCAGCCACGGACAGGGGGCCTTTTTGAGGACCACTGAAGCTTTCTTT. The rearrangement links TRBV5-1 to TRBJ1-1; 11 bases align to TRBD1. V was pared by 4 bases and J by 4 bases, with 15 bases of the junction left unmatched. Looked up from germline, CDR1 is SGHRS and CDR2 is YFSETQ. CDR3 size: 18 residues.

The genes are TRBV6-1 and TRBJ1-1; D perhaps matches TRBD1 (6 bases). The germline V gene encodes CDR1 MNHNS and CDR2 SASEGT. This CDR3 is 14 amino acids long. Trimming stripped 8 bases from V and 0 bases from J, with 13 bases between. The CDR3 reads CASRLGGLNTEAFF. CDR3 sequence (DNA): TGTGCCAGCCGCTTAGGGGGGTTGAACACTGAAGCTTTCTTT.

In this sample, this clonotype turned up a few times. This chain links TRBV6-2 or TRBV6-3 with TRBJ2-1, with 7 bases matching TRBD2. In germline, CDR1 is MNHEY, CDR2 SVGEGT. J was trimmed by 3 bases and V by 8 bases; bases with no gene match: 1. This CDR3 is built from 12 residues. For the CDR3, the DNA is TGTGCCAGCGCGGGAGTCTACAATGAGCAGTTCTTC. Its protein is CASAGVYNEQFF.

The J gene is TRBJ2-7, the V gene TRBV5-4, with 7 nucleotides matching TRBD2. CDR3 size: 14 residues. The V and J ends lost 4 bases and 3 bases, in that order; junction bases with no gene match: 7. The V gene's germline CDR1 is SGHNT and CDR2 YYREEE (reference sequence). In DNA form, the CDR3 reads TGTGCCAGCAGCCCACCCGGACTAGACTACGAGCAGTACTTC. This encodes CASSPPGLDYEQYF.

The J gene is TRBJ1-1, the V gene TRBV19; no definite D call. The V gene's germline CDR1 is LNHDA and CDR2 SQIVND (reference sequence). Trimming took 4 bases from V and 0 from J, leaving 18 bases between them. The CDR3 is 17 residues long. The CDR3 sequence is CASSTPTWVAMNTEAFF. The CDR3 region has the DNA TGTGCCAGTAGTACGCCTACATGGGTAGCGATGAACACTGAAGCTTTCTTT.

This clonotype turned up a few times. CDR3 loop: CASSPRSIVREQYF. As DNA, the CDR3 is TGTGCCAGCAGCCCCCGCTCTATAGTAAGGGAGCAGTACTTC. The V call is TRBV11-2, the J call TRBJ2-7; D is uncertain. This CDR3 region has 14 residues. Germline V gene lookup returns CDR1 SGHAT and CDR2 FQNNGV. V gave up 5 bases and J gave up 7 bases, with 18 bases separating them.

This chain connects TRBV6-5 to TRBJ2-1, with D possibly being TRBD2 (7 bases). Trimming cost V 4 bases and J 3 bases, with 19 bases left between them. The CDR3 is 17 amino acids. Germline V gene data show CDR1 as MNHEY and CDR2 as SVGAGI. CDR3 in amino acids: CASSSFGNGGRYNEQFF. CDR3 in DNA: TGTGCCAGCAGTTCCTTTGGTAACGGGGGGCGCTACAATGAGCAGTTCTTC.

The CDR3 loop is CSARQGNIQYF. CDR3 nucleotide sequence: TGCAGTGCACGACAGGGAAACATTCAGTACTTC. The V and J genes are TRBV20-1 and TRBJ2-4, with TRBD1 matching 7 bases. Trimming cost V 6 bases and J 6 bases; bases outside gene matches: 2. CDR1 and CDR2 from the germline V gene are DFQATT and SNEGSKA (reference sequence). The CDR3 length is 11 residues.

Only a few counts were recorded for this clonotype. The chain has TRBV7-3 and TRBJ2-2; unclear D gene. The ends were cut back, 4 bases at V and 5 bases at J, with 14 bases in the middle. This CDR3 contains 15 residues. The germline gives CDR1 SGHTA, CDR2 FQGTGA. CDR3 in DNA: TGTGCCAGCAGCTCAGCTCGACTTGGGACCGGGGAGCTGTTTTTT. It translates to CASSSARLGTGELFF.

V is TRBV6-1 and J is TRBJ2-3, with TRBD1 as a possible D gene (6 bases). V shed 6 bases and J shed 4 bases, with 20 bases lying between them. Germline V gene lookup returns CDR1 MNHNS and CDR2 SASEGT. CDR3 size: 16 residues. The CDR3 DNA reads as TGTGCCAGCAGCCGGAACCCGGGACAAGTTCCAGATACGCAGTATTTT. Amino acid sequence: CASSRNPGQVPDTQYF.

The chain has TRBV6-2 or TRBV6-3 and TRBJ1-2; 7 bases match TRBD1. The CDR3 has 17 residues. V shed 3 bases, J shed 5 bases, and the junction held 15 bases outside the gene matches. The germline gives CDR1 MNHEY, CDR2 SVGEGT. In DNA, the CDR3 is TGTGCCAGCAGTTATACTCAGGGGGGATTATCGGAGTATGGCTACACCTTC. This codes for CASSYTQGGLSEYGYTF.

This clonotype was observed a few times. The genes are TRBV20-1 and TRBJ2-7; 12 nucleotides match TRBD1. This CDR3 has 14 residues. With V trimmed by 0 bases and J by 12 bases, 9 bases remained unmatched. Germline CDR1 is DFQATT and CDR2 is SNEGSKA (reference sequence). The CDR3 sequence: CSAREGTGGDSMYF. The CDR3, as DNA: TGCAGTGCTAGAGAGGGGACAGGGGGCGACTCGATGTACTTC.

The chain is built from TRBV20-1 and TRBJ1-2, with 10 bases matching TRBD1. V shed 1 base, J shed 4 bases, and the junction held 3 bases outside the gene matches. The CDR3 contains 14 residues. The V gene's germline CDR1 is DFQATT and CDR2 SNEGSKA (reference sequence). The CDR3 bases are TGCAGTGCTAGAGGGGGACAGGGGACCTATGGCTACACCTTC. Translated, it gives CSARGGQGTYGYTF.

The chain joins TRBV20-1 to TRBJ2-5; D unresolved. CDR1 DFQATT and CDR2 SNEGSKA come from the germline V gene (reference sequence). V lost 0 bases, J lost 2 bases, and 16 bases lay in between. The CDR3 is 16 residues long. Written as DNA, the CDR3 is TGCAGTGCTAGAGAGTACAGTGGCCTGCTACAAGAGACCCAGTACTTC. This sequence encodes CSAREYSGLLQETQYF.

The V and J genes are TRBV9 and TRBJ2-3, with D hard to call. CDR1 and CDR2 from the germline V gene are SGDLS and YYNGEE. This CDR3 comprises 15 residues. V dropped 3 bases and J dropped 4 bases, with 15 bases sitting between them. The chain's CDR3 is CASSGLQPRPDTQYF. CDR3 nucleotides: TGTGCCAGCAGCGGACTCCAACCCCGCCCAGATACGCAGTATTTT.

This clonotype showed up just a few times. This sequence joins TRBV7-3 and TRBJ1-1; D is unresolved. The CDR3 consists of 15 residues. CDR1 is SGHTA and CDR2 is FQGTGA in the germline V gene. The germline V and J ends were trimmed by 5 bases and 6 bases, with 19 bases remaining between them. CDR3 protein: CASSTRQMGLAEAFF. DNA of the CDR3: TGTGCCAGCAGCACTCGACAAATGGGTCTTGCTGAAGCTTTCTTT. Supplemented by reference TRBV7-3 and TRBJ1-1, the full variable domain reads GAGVSQTPSNKVTEKGKYVELRCDPISGHTALYWYRQSLGQGPEFLIYFQGTGAADDSGLPNDRFFAVRPEGSVSTLKIQRTERGDSAVYLCASSTRQMGLAEAFFGQGTRLTVV.

This clonotype is labeled medium-sized. The chain carries TRBV2 and TRBJ1-1; D is uncertain. Germline-derived CDR1 and CDR2 are SNHLY and FYNNEI. The CDR3 sequence is 10 residues long. With 6 bases removed from V and 1 base from J, the gap between germline ends came to 0 bases. The CDR3 coding sequence is TGTGCCAGCAGGAACACTGAAGCTTTCTTT. Residues: CASRNTEAFF.

The chain combines TRBV19 with TRBJ2-2; 7 nucleotides line up with TRBD1. Losses at the gene ends were 6 bases for V and 3 bases for J; bases not matched to a gene: 7. Germline values: CDR1 LNHDA, CDR2 SQIVND (reference sequence). The CDR3 is 15 amino acids. CDR3 DNA: TGTGCCAGTAGCCTCGACAGGGTGTACACCGGGGAGCTGTTTTTT. Translating gives CASSLDRVYTGELFF.

The J gene is TRBJ2-2, the V gene TRBV20-1; D remains unclear. Deletions cut 3 bases from V and 2 bases from J, with 13 bases between. The CDR3 extends over 15 amino acids. Germline values: CDR1 DFQATT, CDR2 SNEGSKA (reference sequence). The CDR3 coding sequence is TGCAGTGCTAGTCGTCTGGCAGCTAACACCGGGGAGCTGTTTTTT. This translates into CSASRLAANTGELFF.

The chain combines TRBV19 with TRBJ2-5, with 9 bases aligning to TRBD1. The CDR3 runs 15 residues. In germline, CDR1 is LNHDA, CDR2 SQIVND (reference sequence). After removal of 3 bases from V and 2 bases from J, the junction contained 4 bases not matched to a gene. The CDR3 DNA is TGTGCCAGTAGTATGGGACAGGGCCCACAAGAGACCCAGTACTTC. This gives the protein CASSMGQGPQETQYF.